Below are 15 T cell receptor beta chains sequenced from a single sample in a study of blood T cells in healthy people across ages (dated by TCRdb to about 2015). Library method: 5' RACE. The sequencer listed for this sample is Illumina HiSeq 2500. A second roughly 6 to 11 cycle PCR used a sample-barcoded 5' primer and a J-beta primer mix. TCRdb passed the public sequencing reads through fastp at Q25 and MiXCR, retaining productive beta sequences. Each CDR3 protein gets just one entry, which takes the most common genes and DNA from the rows behind it. This sample holds about 640,000 distinct CDR3 sequences; approximately 30% were observed only once. The top ten constitute 15% to 18% of the sample. The specimen was blood. The receptors originated from a woman at least 80 years old in good health.

This clonotype was detected many times. The genes are TRBV29-1 and TRBJ1-1; 8 bases fit TRBD1. Germline CDR1 and CDR2: SQVTM and ANQGSEA. V was clipped by 7 bases and J by 5 bases; unmatched bases: 9. This CDR3 has 13 residues. The CDR3 DNA follows: TGCAGCGGCGGAACAGGGGGAGGGACTGAAGCTTTCTTT. The encoded protein is CSGGTGGGTEAFF.

The chain has TRBV7-2 and TRBJ2-7; possibly TRBD1 for D (6 bases). The J call may be wrong; the DNA end is better matched by TRBJ2-5. This CDR3 has 14 amino acids. Looked up from germline, CDR1 is SGHTA and CDR2 is FQGNSA. CDR3 region: CASSQGHLRETQYF. The CDR3 nucleotides are TGTGCCAGCAGCCAGGGACACCTCCGCGAGACCCAGTACTTC.

This clonotype was counted a single time. The chain joins TRBV10-3 to TRBJ2-3; 13 nucleotides match TRBD2. The CDR3 is made up of 17 amino acids. Germline V CDR1 and CDR2: ENHRY, SYGVKD. The junction had 4 bases not matched to a gene; V was cut back by 0 bases and J by 4 bases. The CDR3 spells CAISESGLAGEADTQYF. The DNA for the CDR3 is TGTGCCATCAGTGAGTCTGGACTAGCGGGAGAGGCAGATACGCAGTATTTT.

In its sample, this clonotype was seen a few times. This may stem from a read error, because a much larger clone lies one nucleotide away. The chain joins TRBV10-3 to TRBJ2-7; perhaps TRBD2 as D (6 bases). CDR1 is ENHRY and CDR2 is SYGVKD in the germline V gene. V dropped 5 bases and J dropped 7 bases, with 15 bases sitting between them. CDR3 length: 13 amino acids. Here the CDR3 DNA reads TGTGCCATCAGTCCCCTTGGCGGGAATGAGCAGTACTTC. Amino acids: CAISPLGGNEQYF.

This clonotype came up many times. CDR3 bases: TGTGCCAGCAGCCTGCGACAGTCCGAGTATGGCTACACCTTC. Residues: CASSLRQSEYGYTF. This chain links TRBV7-2 with TRBJ1-2; tentative D call: TRBD1 (5 bases). CDR3 size: 14 residues. The germline V and J ends were trimmed by 5 bases and 5 bases, with 15 bases remaining between them. In germline, CDR1 is SGHTA, CDR2 FQGNSA.

About this clonotype: One end of the junction fails to match germline, which may point to a read error. The rearrangement links TRBV12-3 or TRBV12-4 to TRBJ2-3; 9 bases fit TRBD2. This CDR3 contains 16 residues. The CDR3 DNA sequence: TGTGCCTGCAGCCCCATAGGGGGGACTAGCACAGATGCGCAGTATTTT. Translating it yields CACSPIGGTSTDAQYF.

In its sample, this clonotype was seen many times. The J gene is TRBJ2-5, the V gene TRBV12-3 or TRBV12-4; D not resolved. V dropped 4 bases and J dropped 4 bases, with 10 bases sitting between them. This CDR3 contains 13 residues. CDR3 nucleotides: TGTGCCAGCAGTTCCCCCCCAGGAGAGACCCAGTACTTC. Translation gives CASSSPPGETQYF.

There are a few counts of this clonotype. The rearrangement uses TRBV5-1 and TRBJ2-3; TRBD2 aligns across 13 bases. With 4 bases clipped from V and 4 bases from J, the junction kept 6 bases outside the gene matches. Germline V gene lookup returns CDR1 SGHRS and CDR2 YFSETQ. This CDR3 has 16 amino acids. This CDR3 reads CASSAGLAGPSDTQYF. The CDR3 nucleotides are TGCGCCAGCAGCGCGGGACTAGCGGGACCCTCAGATACGCAGTATTTT.

The V call is TRBV6-1, the J call TRBJ1-5; unclear D gene. The CDR3 extends over 12 amino acids. The V gene's germline CDR1 is MNHNS and CDR2 SASEGT. V was clipped by 8 bases and J by 3 bases, with 8 bases between them. This chain's CDR3 is CASQVDNQPQHF. CDR3 coding DNA: TGTGCCAGCCAGGTGGACAATCAGCCCCAGCATTTT.

This clonotype was seen once. The chain has TRBV7-2 and TRBJ2-1, with no clear D. The CDR3 sequence is 13 residues long. Trimming took 1 base from V and 7 from J, leaving 8 bases between them. The germline CDR1 and CDR2 sequences are SGHTA and FQGNSA. For the CDR3, the DNA is TGTGCCAGCAGCTTAGTTTTCGGGAATGAGCAGTTCTTC. Protein sequence: CASSLVFGNEQFF.

This clonotype was picked up a small number of times. The chain couples TRBV5-1 to TRBJ2-3, with D uncertain. The CDR3 extends over 14 amino acids. V was trimmed by 0 bases and J by 2 bases, leaving 7 bases between them. From germline, CDR1 is SGHRS and CDR2 YFSETQ. The CDR3 nucleotides read TGCGCCAGCAGCTTGGCCCTAGTCACAGATACGCAGTATTTT. Translated: CASSLALVTDTQYF.

The gene calls are TRBV29-1 and TRBJ1-2, with TRBD1 identical over 8 bases. The CDR3 extends over 15 amino acids. In germline, CDR1 is SQVTM, CDR2 ANQGSEA. V dropped 6 bases and J dropped 2; count of bases not matched to a gene: 11. In DNA form, the CDR3 reads TGCAGCGTGGGTGAACAGGGGGTAGCGAACTATGGCTACACCTTC. Translation: CSVGEQGVANYGYTF.

A word on this clonotype: With a much larger clone just one base away, this may be a read error. The chain has TRBV21-1 and TRBJ2-4; the table's TRBD1 call for D was not verified on the DNA. TRBV21-1 is described as a pseudogene. The CDR3 is made up of 9 amino acids. Here the CDR3 reads CARRGEQYF. For the CDR3, the DNA is TGTGCCAGAAGAGGGGAGCAGTACTTC.

The V and J genes are TRBV9 and TRBJ1-3; no clear D gene. CDR1 and CDR2 (germline): SGDLS, YYNGEE. The germline V and J ends were trimmed by 3 bases and 0 bases, with 16 bases remaining between them. The length of the CDR3 is 17 residues. CDR3 nucleotide sequence: TGTGCCAGCAGCGCCCGGGGAGACGGTACCTCTGGAAACACCATATATTTT. It is translated as CASSARGDGTSGNTIYF.

Worth noting for this clonotype: A read error may explain this, as a much larger clone is one base away. The chain couples TRBV20-1 to TRBJ2-1; 8 bases map to TRBD1. The J call may not be correct, given that the DNA end is closer to TRBJ2-7. The CDR3 spans 14 residues. Germline CDR1 is DFQATT and CDR2 is SNEGSKA (reference sequence). CDR3 protein: CSASGQDDYNEQYF. The DNA of the CDR3 is TGCAGTGCTTCGGGACAGGATGACTACAATGAGCAGTACTTC.